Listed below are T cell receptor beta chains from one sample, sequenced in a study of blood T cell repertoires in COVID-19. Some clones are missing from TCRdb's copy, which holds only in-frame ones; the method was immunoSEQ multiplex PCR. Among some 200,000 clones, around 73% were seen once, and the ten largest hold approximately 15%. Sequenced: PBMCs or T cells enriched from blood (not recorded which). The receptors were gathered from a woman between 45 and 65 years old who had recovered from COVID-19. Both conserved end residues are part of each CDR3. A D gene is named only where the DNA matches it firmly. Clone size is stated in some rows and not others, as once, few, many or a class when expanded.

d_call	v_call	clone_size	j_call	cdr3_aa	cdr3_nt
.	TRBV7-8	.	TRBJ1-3	CASSSAPRGGNTIYF	TGTGCCAGCAGTTCTGCCCCAAGGGGTGGAAACACCATATATTTT
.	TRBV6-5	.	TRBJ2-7	CASSFSGGHYEQYF	TGTGCCAGCAGTTTTTCCGGTGGTCACTACGAGCAGTACTTC
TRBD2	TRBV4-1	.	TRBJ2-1	CASSQGRESYNEQFF	TGCGCCAGCAGCCAGGGGCGGGAGTCGTACAATGAGCAGTTCTTC
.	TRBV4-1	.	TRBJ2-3	CASSQRNTPPSDTQYF	TGCGCCAGCAGCCAACGAAATACTCCCCCTTCAGATACGCAGTATTTT
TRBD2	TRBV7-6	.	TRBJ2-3	CASQGLAGADTQYF	TGTGCCAGTCAGGGACTAGCGGGAGCGGATACGCAGTATTTT
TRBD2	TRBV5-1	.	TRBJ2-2	CASSLGIAGDTGELFF	TGCGCCAGCAGCCTCGGGATAGCGGGAGACACCGGGGAGCTGTTTTTT
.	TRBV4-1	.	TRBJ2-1	CASSQDINEQFF	TGCGCCAGCAGCCAAGATATCAATGAGCAGTTCTTC
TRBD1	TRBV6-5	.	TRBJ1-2	CASSLQGLYGYTF	TGTGCCAGCAGCTTACAGGGGTTATATGGCTACACCTTC
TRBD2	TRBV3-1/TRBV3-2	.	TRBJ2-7	CASSQVGGGSYEQYF	TGTGCCAGCAGCCAAGTCGGGGGGGGCTCCTACGAGCAGTACTTC
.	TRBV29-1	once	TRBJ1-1	CSVGTASEAFF	TGCAGCGTTGGGACAGCCAGTGAAGCTTTCTTT
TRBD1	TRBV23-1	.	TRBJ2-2	CASILTGTGIFGGELFF	TGCGCCAGCATCCTAACCGGGACAGGGATTTTCGGCGGGGAGCTGTTTTTT
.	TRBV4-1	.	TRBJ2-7	CASSQVGGGYEQYF	TGCGCCAGCAGCCAAGTGGGGGGAGGCTACGAGCAGTACTTC
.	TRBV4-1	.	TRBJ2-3	CASRGETADTQYF	TGCGCCAGCAGAGGAGAGACTGCAGATACGCAGTATTTT
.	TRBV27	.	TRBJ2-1	CASSFSSYNEQFF	TGTGCCAGCAGTTTTAGTTCCTACAATGAGCAGTTCTTC
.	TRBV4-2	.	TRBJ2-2	CASSRAGTTGELFF	TGTGCCAGCAGCCGAGCGGGCACCACCGGGGAGCTGTTTTTT
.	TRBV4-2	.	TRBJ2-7	CASSQSRGSMGEQYF	TGTGCCAGCAGCCAATCTAGGGGGTCCATGGGGGAGCAGTACTTC
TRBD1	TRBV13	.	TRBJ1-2	CASTYRGRRGYTF	TGTGCCAGCACCTACAGGGGGCGTCGGGGCTACACCTTC
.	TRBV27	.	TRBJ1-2	CASSGGRLEGYTF	TGTGCCAGCAGCGGAGGTCGGTTGGAGGGCTACACCTTC
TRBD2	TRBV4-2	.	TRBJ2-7	CASSQDPPGLAGGLLEQYF	TGTGCCAGCAGCCAAGATCCCCCGGGACTAGCGGGAGGGCTGTTGGAGCAGTACTTC
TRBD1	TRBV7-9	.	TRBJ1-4	CASSRGQAINERLFF	TGTGCCAGCAGCCGTGGACAGGCCATTAATGAAAGACTGTTTTTT
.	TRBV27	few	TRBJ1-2	CASSLTPTGNYGYTF	TGTGCCAGCAGTCTAACCCCAACAGGGAACTATGGCTACACCTTC
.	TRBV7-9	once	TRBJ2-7	CASSSGLYYEQYF	TGTGCCAGCAGCTCGGGACTGTACTACGAGCAGTACTTC
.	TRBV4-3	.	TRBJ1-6	CASSQGNANNSPLHF	TGCGCCAGCAGCCAAGGAAATGCTAATAATTCACCCCTCCACTTT
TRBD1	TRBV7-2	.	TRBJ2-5	CASSPTGMVYF	TGTGCCAGCAGTCCGACAGGGATGGTCTACTTC
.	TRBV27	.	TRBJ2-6	CASSFSSGANVLTF	TGTGCCAGCAGTTTCAGCTCTGGGGCCAACGTCCTGACTTTC
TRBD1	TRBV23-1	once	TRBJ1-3	CASSQCPGLGQGPAGGTIYF	TGCGCCAGCAGTCAATGTCCTGGCCTAGGACAGGGCCCTGCTGGGGGCACCATATATTTT
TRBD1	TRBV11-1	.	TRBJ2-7	CASSRGQGADEQYF	TGTGCCAGCAGCCGGGGACAGGGCGCCGACGAGCAGTACTTC
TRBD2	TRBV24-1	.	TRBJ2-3	CATSDQGLGDTQYF	TGTGCCACCAGTGACCAGGGACTAGGAGATACGCAGTATTTT
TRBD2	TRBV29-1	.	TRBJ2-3	CSVDNLAGGPLDTQYF	TGCAGCGTCGATAACCTAGCGGGAGGGCCCCTGGATACGCAGTATTTT
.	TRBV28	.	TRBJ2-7	CASSPTGTYSYEQYF	TGTGCCAGCAGTCCTACAGGTACCTACAGCTACGAGCAGTACTTC
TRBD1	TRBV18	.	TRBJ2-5	CASSTDRVGQETQYF	TGTGCCAGCTCAACGGACAGGGTTGGACAAGAGACCCAGTACTTC
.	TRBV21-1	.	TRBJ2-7	CASSKLAGGPRYEQYF	TGTGCCAGCAGCAAGTTAGCGGGAGGGCCCAGATACGAGCAGTACTTC
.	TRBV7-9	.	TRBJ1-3	CASSSTGNTIYF	TGTGCCAGCAGCTCAACAGGAAACACCATATATTTT
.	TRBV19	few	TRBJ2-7	CASSSGTFKRWDEQYF	TGTGCCAGTAGTTCTGGGACTTTTAAGAGGTGGGACGAGCAGTACTTC
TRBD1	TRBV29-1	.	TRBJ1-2	CSVPLGGTGGVLGYGYTF	TGCAGCGTTCCCCTGGGGGGGACAGGGGGCGTGTTGGGCTATGGCTACACCTTC
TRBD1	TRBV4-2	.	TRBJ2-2	CAAGWTGPTGELFF	TGTGCCGCAGGTTGGACAGGGCCCACCGGGGAGCTGTTTTTT
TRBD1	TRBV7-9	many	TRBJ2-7	CASSYVGDRGAHEQYF	TGTGCCAGCAGTTACGTCGGGGACAGGGGTGCCCACGAGCAGTACTTC
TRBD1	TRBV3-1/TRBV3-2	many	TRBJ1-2	CASSQDRDRGTGYTF	TGTGCCAGCAGCCAAGATAGGGACAGGGGGACCGGCTACACCTTC
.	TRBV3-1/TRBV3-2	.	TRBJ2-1	CASSQDLNSYNEQFF	TGTGCCAGCAGCCAAGATCTTAACAGTTACAATGAGCAGTTCTTC
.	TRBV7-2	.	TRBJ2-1	CASSFEASAYNEQFF	TGTGCCAGCAGCTTTGAGGCTAGCGCCTACAATGAGCAGTTCTTC
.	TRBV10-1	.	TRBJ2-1	CASSESQGSEQFF	TGCGCCAGCAGTGAATCGCAGGGGAGTGAGCAGTTCTTC
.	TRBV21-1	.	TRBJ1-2	CASSLRGYTF	TGTGCCAGCTCTCTCCGGGGCTACACCTTC
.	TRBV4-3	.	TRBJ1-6	CASSQDAQNSPLHF	TGCGCCAGCAGCCAAGATGCCCAGAATTCACCCCTCCACTTT
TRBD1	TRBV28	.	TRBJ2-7	CASSRQGAIYEQYF	TGTGCCAGCAGCAGACAGGGGGCTATCTACGAGCAGTACTTC
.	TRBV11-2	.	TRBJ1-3	CASSFRRTGEGNTIYF	TGTGCCAGCAGCTTTCGGAGAACTGGGGAGGGAAACACCATATATTTT
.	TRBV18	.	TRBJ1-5	CASSPLGGGNQPQHF	TGTGCCAGCTCACCTCTTGGAGGGGGCAATCAGCCCCAGCATTTT